Following are 27 T cell receptor beta chains from one sample sequenced in a study of graft-versus-host responses after intestinal transplantation. Produced via immunoSEQ multiplex PCR; TCRdb's table is partial and in-frame only. The data contain tens of thousands of clones, 93% of them singletons. These receptors' targets are unknown. The source was unstimulated CD8+ T cells sorted from spleen or lymph node cells, collected before transplant. The receptors derive from a human donor who was the organ donor for an intestinal transplant.

The chain couples TRBV19 to TRBJ2-7; unclear D gene. Germline V gene sequence: CDR1 LNHDA, CDR2 SQIVND (reference sequence). The CDR3 has 15 amino acids. V was pared by 3 bases and J by 0 bases, with 12 bases between. The CDR3 nucleotides read TGTGCCAGTAGTATGTCGACTGGACGCTCCTACGAGCAGTACTTC. It encodes CASSMSTGRSYEQYF.

The V gene is TRBV19, the J gene TRBJ2-7; D is uncertain. The CDR3 is 13 amino acids. Between the trimmed V and J ends, which lost 4 bases and 3 bases, there was a span of 10 bases. Germline values: CDR1 LNHDA, CDR2 SQIVND (reference sequence). The CDR3 protein is CASSTDLNYEQYF. DNA for the CDR3: TGTGCCAGTAGTACCGACCTTAACTACGAGCAGTACTTC. Together with reference TRBV19 and TRBJ2-7, the CDR3 gives the full variable domain: DGGITQSPKYLFRKEGQNVTLSCEQNLNHDAMYWYRQDPGQGLRLIYYSQIVNDFQKGDIAEGYSVSREKKESFPLTVTSAQKNPTAFYLCASSTDLNYEQYFGPGTRLTVT.

A word on this clone: At one end, the junction sequence differs from germline, possibly due to a read error. This sequence joins TRBV5-8 and TRBJ2-1, with 9 nucleotides matching TRBD1. Per the germline V gene, CDR1 is SGHTS and CDR2 is YDEGEE. The CDR3 covers 13 residues. The CDR3 nucleotides are TGTGCCAGCAGTTTGGACAGGGGCCATGAGCAGTTCTTC. Its translation: CASSLDRGHEQFF.

A note on this clone: The junction differs from germline at one of its ends, possibly a read error. J is TRBJ2-1 and V is TRBV9; D perhaps matches TRBD2 (6 bases). Germline V gene data show CDR1 as SGDLS and CDR2 as YYNGEE. The length of the CDR3 is 17 residues. Here the CDR3 reads CASGVSRNGGFGDEQFF. In DNA, the CDR3 is TGTGCCAGCGGCGTATCCCGTAACGGAGGGTTTGGGGATGAGCAGTTCTTC. Using reference TRBV9 and TRBJ2-1 for the parts outside the CDR3, the full variable domain is DSGVTQTPKHLITATGQRVTLRCSPRSGDLSVYWYQQSLDQGLQFLIQYYNGEERAKGNILERFSAQQFPDLHSELNLSSLELGDSALYFCASGVSRNGGFGDEQFFGPGTRLTVL.

V usage is TRBV9 and J usage is TRBJ2-3; 12 positions agree with TRBD2. The CDR3 extends over 20 amino acids. Germline V CDR1 and CDR2: SGDLS, YYNGEE. J was trimmed by 5 bases and V by 0 bases; bases with no gene match: 16. Here the CDR3 DNA reads TGTGCCAGCAGCGTAGAGGGACAGGCCCGACTAGCGGGGGAAGAAGATACGCAGTATTTT. As protein: CASSVEGQARLAGEEDTQYF.

V gene TRBV27 combines with J gene TRBJ2-7, with 8 bases fitting TRBD2. V lost 6 bases and J lost 5; bases outside the gene matches: 12. Germline assignment: CDR1 MNHEY and CDR2 SMNVEV (reference sequence). CDR3 size: 15 residues. CDR3 residues: CASSEIAGNNDEQYF. CDR3 in DNA: TGTGCCAGCAGCGAAATAGCGGGAAATAACGACGAGCAGTACTTC.

V is TRBV27 and J is TRBJ2-5; no reliable D call. V lost 5 bases and J 7 bases, leaving 23 bases between the germline ends. CDR1 and CDR2 (germline): MNHEY, SMNVEV (reference sequence). The CDR3 runs 16 residues. CDR3 region: CASSTHPTFPRSTQYF. As DNA, the CDR3 is TGTGCCAGCAGTACCCACCCGACCTTCCCCCGATCGACCCAGTACTTC.

This sequence joins TRBV28 and TRBJ1-5; D gene uncertain. Trimming stripped 2 bases from V and 0 bases from J, with 14 bases between. Germline lookup yields CDR1 MDHEN and CDR2 SYDVKM. There are 17 residues in the CDR3. CDR3 region: CASSLDQPQYSNQPQHF. The CDR3 DNA reads TGTGCCAGCAGTTTAGACCAGCCCCAGTATAGCAATCAGCCCCAGCATTTT.

The chain joins TRBV9 to TRBJ2-1, with TRBD1 as a possible D gene (6 bases). The CDR3 is 16 residues long. Trimming cost V 3 bases and J 1 base, with 14 bases left between them. Germline loops: CDR1 SGDLS, CDR2 YYNGEE. CDR3 in DNA: TGTGCCAGCAGCGGGGGGCAGGGTATATCCTACAATGAGCAGTTCTTC. It encodes CASSGGQGISYNEQFF.

The chain joins TRBV9 to TRBJ1-5; D gene unclear. V gave up 0 bases and J gave up 2 bases, with 9 bases separating them. The length of the CDR3 is 15 residues. CDR1 and CDR2 from the germline V gene are SGDLS and YYNGEE. CDR3 residues: CASSVGGMGNQPQHF. CDR3 bases: TGTGCCAGCAGCGTAGGAGGGATGGGCAATCAGCCCCAGCATTTT. The whole variable domain, remainder taken from reference TRBV9 and TRBJ1-5, is DSGVTQTPKHLITATGQRVTLRCSPRSGDLSVYWYQQSLDQGLQFLIQYYNGEERAKGNILERFSAQQFPDLHSELNLSSLELGDSALYFCASSVGGMGNQPQHFGDGTRLSIL.

With regard to this clone: A read error may account for a junction end that differs from germline. The V gene is TRBV27, the J gene TRBJ2-5, with 7 bases fitting TRBD2. CDR1 is MNHEY and CDR2 is SMNVEV in the germline V gene (reference sequence). There are 14 residues in the CDR3. DNA for the CDR3: TGTGCCAGCAGTTTACTAGCGGAGCAAGGGACCCAGTACTTC. Its protein product is CASSLLAEQGTQYF.

V is TRBV27 and J is TRBJ2-2; 12 nucleotides align to TRBD2. V lost 1 base, J lost 5 bases, and 8 bases stayed unmatched. Germline CDR1 MNHEY, CDR2 SMNVEV (reference sequence). The CDR3 contains 18 residues. CDR3 sequence: CASSLYFLAGGPTGELFF. The CDR3 DNA sequence: TGTGCCAGCAGTTTATACTTCCTAGCGGGAGGGCCTACCGGGGAGCTGTTTTTT.

This chain links TRBV28 with TRBJ1-1; the D gene is possibly TRBD1 (5 bases). CDR3 length: 9 amino acids. Germline V CDR1 and CDR2: MDHEN, SYDVKM. Trimming took off 8 bases at V and 8 bases at J, with 6 bases between the two ends. The CDR3 coding sequence is TGTGCCAGCGGGGGGGAAGCTTTCTTT. Its protein is CASGGEAFF.

This clone appeared once. The V gene is TRBV28, the J gene TRBJ2-5, with TRBD2 identical over 12 bases. CDR1 MDHEN and CDR2 SYDVKM come from the germline V gene. The V gene end was trimmed by 6 bases and the J gene end by 5 bases; junction bases not matched to a gene: 4. There are 14 residues in the CDR3. CDR3 loop: CASSALAGGETQYF. CDR3 DNA sequence: TGTGCCAGCAGCGCTCTAGCGGGAGGGGAGACCCAGTACTTC.

The V and J genes are TRBV5-6 and TRBJ2-7; perhaps TRBD2 as D (5 bases). The V and J ends lost 1 base and 4 bases respectively, with 6 bases between them. The CDR3 is 12 amino acids. Per germline, CDR1 SGHDT and CDR2 YYEEEE. CDR3: CASSLRGYEQYF. CDR3 DNA: TGTGCCAGCAGCTTGAGAGGGTACGAGCAGTACTTC.

The rearrangement links TRBV19 to TRBJ2-1; D possibly corresponds to TRBD1 (6 bases). Germline CDR1 reads LNHDA; CDR2 reads SQIVND (reference sequence). The V end was cut by 0 bases, the J end by 9 bases, with 9 bases between. The CDR3 is 13 amino acids. The CDR3 protein is CASSIEGAGEQFF. The CDR3 DNA is TGTGCCAGTAGTATAGAGGGGGCGGGTGAGCAGTTCTTC.

The genes are TRBV27 and TRBJ1-2; D is uncertain. The V gene's germline CDR1 is MNHEY and CDR2 SMNVEV (reference sequence). CDR3 length equals 15 residues. V was pared by 4 bases and J by 4 bases, with 16 bases between. The CDR3 loop reads CASSSRAESSYGYTF. In nucleotides, the CDR3 is TGTGCCAGCAGTTCCCGGGCCGAATCCTCCTATGGCTACACCTTC.

The chain links TRBV25-1 to TRBJ2-1, with D possibly TRBD1 on 7 matching bases. The CDR3 is 16 residues long. Germline lookup yields CDR1 MGHDK and CDR2 SYGVNS. Trimming cost V 0 bases and J 3 bases, with 12 bases left between them. CDR3 amino acids: CASSEYQGGNYNEQFF. CDR3 coding DNA: TGTGCCAGCAGTGAATATCAGGGGGGAAACTACAATGAGCAGTTCTTC.

Written as DNA, the CDR3 is TGTGCCAGTAGTTCGAAAGTCACCGGGGAGCTGTTTTTT. Protein: CASSSKVTGELFF. The chain joins TRBV19 to TRBJ2-2; D not certain. The CDR3 sequence is 13 residues long. V was clipped by 5 bases and J by 4 bases, with 8 bases between them. The germline V gene encodes CDR1 LNHDA and CDR2 SQIVND (reference sequence).

The V call is TRBV4-1, the J call TRBJ2-7, with 10 positions matching TRBD2. Per the germline V gene, CDR1 is MGHRA and CDR2 is YSYEKL. Trimming took 4 bases from V and 0 from J; bases not matched to a gene: 0. This CDR3 has 14 residues. The DNA of the CDR3 is TGCGCCAGCAGCCGACTAGCGGGCTCCTACGAGCAGTACTTC. Translated: CASSRLAGSYEQYF.

This chain joins TRBV27 and TRBJ2-7, with D hard to call. The CDR3 runs 13 residues. Trimming left V 4 bases short and J 3 bases short, with 10 bases between. CDR1 is MNHEY and CDR2 is SMNVEV in the germline V gene (reference sequence). Written as DNA, the CDR3 is TGTGCCAGCAGTTACGGTCCCCTCTACGAGCAGTACTTC. Protein sequence: CASSYGPLYEQYF.

The rearrangement uses TRBV19 and TRBJ2-1; D is unresolved. The germline gives CDR1 LNHDA, CDR2 SQIVND (reference sequence). CDR3 length: 14 amino acids. V lost 3 bases and J 6 bases, leaving 12 bases between the germline ends. CDR3 bases: TGTGCCAGTAGTATTTACTACGATCTCAATGAGCAGTTCTTC. It is translated as CASSIYYDLNEQFF.

The V and J genes are TRBV7-6 and TRBJ2-1; TRBD2 aligns across 8 bases. The trim removed 0 bases at V and 7 bases at J, leaving 8 bases unmatched. CDR1 SGHVS and CDR2 FNYEAQ come from the germline V gene. The CDR3 sequence is 16 residues long. The CDR3 spells CASSLAPAGALNEQFF. CDR3 sequence (DNA): TGTGCCAGCAGCTTAGCGCCAGCGGGAGCGTTAAATGAGCAGTTCTTC.

Note on this clone: The identical CDR3 is also encoded by other nucleotide sequences in the sample. This rearrangement joins TRBV30 to TRBJ1-1, with D perhaps matching TRBD1 (6 bases). Germline lookup yields CDR1 GTSNPN and CDR2 SVGIG (reference sequence). Trimming removed 3 bases from V and 4 bases from J, with 9 bases in between. This CDR3 comprises 12 residues. The chain's CDR3 is CAWRRGGTEAFF. In DNA form, the CDR3 reads TGTGCCTGGAGAAGAGGGGGCACTGAAGCTTTCTTT.

The rearrangement joins TRBV27 to TRBJ1-5; D gene unclear. The CDR3 is 14 residues long. Germline CDR1 is MNHEY and CDR2 is SMNVEV (reference sequence). Trimming took 0 bases from V and 2 from J, leaving 5 bases between them. The CDR3 DNA sequence: TGTGCCAGCAGTTTATCTGGGGGCAATCAGCCCCAGCATTTT. Its translation is CASSLSGGNQPQHF.

This rearrangement joins TRBV6-6 to TRBJ1-5; D remains unclear. This CDR3 region has 15 residues. Germline V gives CDR1 MNHNY, CDR2 SVGAGI (reference sequence). Deletions cut 6 bases from V and 0 bases from J, with 12 bases between. This CDR3 is CASRPGRYSNQPQHF. In DNA, the CDR3 is TGTGCCAGCAGACCCGGACGGTATAGCAATCAGCCCCAGCATTTT.

The V and J genes are TRBV6-1 and TRBJ2-1; D is possibly TRBD2 (5 bases). V gave up 1 base and J gave up 8 bases, with 15 bases separating them. The germline gives CDR1 MNHNS, CDR2 SASEGT. The CDR3 is 15 amino acids. The CDR3 loop is CASSEEALAVHEQFF. In nucleotides, the CDR3 is TGTGCCAGCAGTGAAGAGGCCCTAGCTGTGCATGAGCAGTTCTTC.